Listed below are T cell receptor beta chains from one sample, sequenced in a study of early T cells in non-severe SARS-CoV-2 infection. One entry per CDR3 protein, called by TCRdb with MiXCR from the 5' RACE reads. This table holds about 49,000 distinct CDR3 sequences, around 6.9% found once. The sample was whole blood, taken at baseline. The receptors come from an adult who was a healthcare worker with PCR-confirmed SARS-CoV-2 infection or an uninfected control (not recorded which). Both conserved end residues are trimmed from each CDR3. A D gene is named only where the DNA matches it firmly.

- TRBJ1-2 TRBV6-1 ASSEITNYGYT
TRBD1 TRBJ1-4 TRBV13 ASSSRGRGEKLF
- TRBJ1-3 TRBV7-9 ASSLSGNTIY
TRBD1 TRBJ2-1 TRBV7-3 ASSQMGQGANEQF
- TRBJ2-5 TRBV7-2 ASRYDAGLQETQY
- TRBJ1-2 TRBV7-9 ASSPNMAGYT
- TRBJ2-2 TRBV6-4 ASSERASTGELF
TRBD1 TRBJ1-1 TRBV12-3/TRBV12-4 ASSLGQGAAEAF
- TRBJ1-2 TRBV5-5 ASSLGTGSGKGYT
- TRBJ2-3 TRBV27 ASSRWRGDTQY
- TRBJ2-3 TRBV7-3 ASSAWASTDTQY
TRBD2 TRBJ2-7 TRBV20-1 SARPTSGGWNTGEQY
TRBD1 TRBJ1-1 TRBV6-6 ASRLIQGLVNTEAF
- TRBJ2-1 TRBV6-2/TRBV6-3 ASSLGGTQF
- TRBJ2-2 TRBV18 ASSPNRAQPGELF